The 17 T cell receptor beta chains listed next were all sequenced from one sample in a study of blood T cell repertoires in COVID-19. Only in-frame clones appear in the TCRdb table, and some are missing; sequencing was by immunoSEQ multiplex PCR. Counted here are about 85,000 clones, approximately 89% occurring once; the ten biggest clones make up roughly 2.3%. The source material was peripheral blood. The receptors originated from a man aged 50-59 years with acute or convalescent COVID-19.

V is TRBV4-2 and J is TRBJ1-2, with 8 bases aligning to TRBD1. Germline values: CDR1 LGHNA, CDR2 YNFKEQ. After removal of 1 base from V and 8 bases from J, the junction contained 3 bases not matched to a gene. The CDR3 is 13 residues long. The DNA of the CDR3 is TGTGCCAGCAGCCAAGGGACAGGGTTCGGCTACACCTTC. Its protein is CASSQGTGFGYTF.

The CDR3 region is CSAGPRGQGEQYF. CDR3 DNA sequence: TGCAGCGCGGGGCCACGAGGCCAGGGCGAGCAGTACTTC. This rearrangement joins TRBV29-1 to TRBJ2-7; D possibly uses TRBD1 or TRBD2 (5 bases each). This CDR3 has 13 residues. Between the trimmed V and J ends, which lost 7 bases and 6 bases, there was a span of 19 bases. The germline V gene encodes CDR1 SQVTM and CDR2 ANQGSEA.

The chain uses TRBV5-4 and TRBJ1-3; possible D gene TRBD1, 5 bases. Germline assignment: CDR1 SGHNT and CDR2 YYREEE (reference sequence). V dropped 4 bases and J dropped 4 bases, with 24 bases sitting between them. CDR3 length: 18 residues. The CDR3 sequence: CASSPSRGGTGSGNTIYF. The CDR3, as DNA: TGTGCCAGCAGCCCTTCACGAGGCGGAACAGGTTCGGGAAACACCATATATTTT. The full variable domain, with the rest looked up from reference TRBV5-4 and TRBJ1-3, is ETGVTQSPTHLIKTRGQQVTLRCSSQSGHNTVSWYQQALGQGPQFIFQYYREEENGRGNFPPRFSGLQFPNYSSELNVNALELDDSALYLCASSPSRGGTGSGNTIYFGEGSWLTVV.

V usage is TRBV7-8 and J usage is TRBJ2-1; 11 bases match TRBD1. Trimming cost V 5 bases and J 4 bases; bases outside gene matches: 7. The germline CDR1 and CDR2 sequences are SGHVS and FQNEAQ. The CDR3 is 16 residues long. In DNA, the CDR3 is TGTGCCAGCAGCAGACGGACAGGGGGCGATTACAATGAGCAGTTCTTC. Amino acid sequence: CASSRRTGGDYNEQFF.

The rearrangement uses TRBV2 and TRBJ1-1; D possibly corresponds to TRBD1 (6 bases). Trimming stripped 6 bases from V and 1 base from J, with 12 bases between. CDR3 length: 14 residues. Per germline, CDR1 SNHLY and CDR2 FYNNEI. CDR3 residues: CASRKGTRNTEAFF. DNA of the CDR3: TGTGCCAGCAGAAAAGGGACAAGGAACACTGAAGCTTTCTTT.

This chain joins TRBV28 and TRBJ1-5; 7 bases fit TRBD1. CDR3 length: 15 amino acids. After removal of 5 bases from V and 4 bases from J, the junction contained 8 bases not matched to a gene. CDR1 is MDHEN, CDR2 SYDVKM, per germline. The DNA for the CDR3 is TGTGCCAGCAGTCCGGCCAGGGGGGCGAATCAGCCCCAGCATTTT. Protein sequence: CASSPARGANQPQHF.

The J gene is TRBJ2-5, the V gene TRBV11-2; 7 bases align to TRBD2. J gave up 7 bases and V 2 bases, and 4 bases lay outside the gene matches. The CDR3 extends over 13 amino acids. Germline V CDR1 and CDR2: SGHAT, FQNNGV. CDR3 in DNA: TGTGCCAGCAGCTTAATAGGGGAGGGGACCCAGTACTTC. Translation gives CASSLIGEGTQYF.

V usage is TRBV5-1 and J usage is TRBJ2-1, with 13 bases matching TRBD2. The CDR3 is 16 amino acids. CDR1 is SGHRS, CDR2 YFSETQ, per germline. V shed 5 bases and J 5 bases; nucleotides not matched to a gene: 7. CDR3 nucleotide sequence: TGCGCCAGCAGTACAGGACTAGCGGGAGCGGACAATGAGCAGTTCTTC. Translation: CASSTGLAGADNEQFF.

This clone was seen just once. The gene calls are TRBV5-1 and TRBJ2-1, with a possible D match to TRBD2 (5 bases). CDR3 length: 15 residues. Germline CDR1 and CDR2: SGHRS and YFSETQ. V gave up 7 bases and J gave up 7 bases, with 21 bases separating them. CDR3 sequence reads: CASWPAGGSLNEQFF. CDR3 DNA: TGCGCCAGCTGGCCCGCGGGCGGGTCCTTGAATGAGCAGTTCTTC.

In DNA, the CDR3 is TGTGCCAGCAGGGGACAGTTTAACACTGAAGCTTTCTTT. This gives the protein CASRGQFNTEAFF. The chain couples TRBV6-5 to TRBJ1-1, with TRBD1 identical over 7 bases. Germline CDR1 MNHEY, CDR2 SVGAGI. After removal of 6 bases from V and 2 bases from J, the junction contained 3 bases not matched to a gene. The CDR3 runs 13 residues.

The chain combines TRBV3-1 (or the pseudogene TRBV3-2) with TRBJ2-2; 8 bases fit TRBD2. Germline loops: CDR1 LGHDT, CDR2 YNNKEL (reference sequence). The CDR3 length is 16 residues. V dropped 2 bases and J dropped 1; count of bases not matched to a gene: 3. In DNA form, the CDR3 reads TGTGCCAGCAGCCAAATCCTAGCGGGGAACACCGGGGAGCTGTTTTTT. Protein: CASSQILAGNTGELFF.

The CDR3 sequence: CASTQKLAVQETQYF. As DNA, the CDR3 is TGTGCCAGCACTCAGAAGTTGGCAGTCCAAGAGACCCAGTACTTC. The V call is TRBV6-5, the J call TRBJ2-5, with D unclear. Deletions cut 7 bases from V and 1 base from J, with 16 bases between. The CDR3 extends over 15 amino acids. In germline, CDR1 is MNHEY, CDR2 SVGAGI.

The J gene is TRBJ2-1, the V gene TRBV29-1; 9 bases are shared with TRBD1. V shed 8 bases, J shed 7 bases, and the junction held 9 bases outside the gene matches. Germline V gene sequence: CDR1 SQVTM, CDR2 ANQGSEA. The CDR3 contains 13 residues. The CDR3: CSWGQGLVNEQFF. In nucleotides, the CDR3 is TGCAGCTGGGGACAGGGTCTTGTAAATGAGCAGTTCTTC.

CDR3: CASSPGVLRSPLHF. CDR3 DNA: TGTGCCAGCAGCCCAGGGGTTTTGAGGTCACCCCTCCACTTT. The chain links TRBV6-6 to TRBJ1-6, with D maybe TRBD1 (6 bases). CDR1 is MNHNY, CDR2 SVGAGI, per germline (reference sequence). Between the trimmed V and J ends, which lost 6 bases and 10 bases, there was a span of 16 bases. The CDR3 spans 14 residues.

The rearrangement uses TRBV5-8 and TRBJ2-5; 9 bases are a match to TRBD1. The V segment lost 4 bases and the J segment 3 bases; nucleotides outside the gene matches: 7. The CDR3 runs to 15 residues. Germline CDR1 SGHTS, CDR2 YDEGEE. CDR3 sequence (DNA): TGTGCCAGCAGCCCGGGACAGGGCTTCAAAGAGACCCAGTACTTC. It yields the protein CASSPGQGFKETQYF.

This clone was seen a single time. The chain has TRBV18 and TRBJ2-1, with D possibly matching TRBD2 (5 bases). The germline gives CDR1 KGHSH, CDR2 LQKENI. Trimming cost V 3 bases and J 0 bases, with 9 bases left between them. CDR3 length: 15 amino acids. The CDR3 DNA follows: TGTGCCAGCTCACCGGTGGGGAGCTCCTACAATGAGCAGTTCTTC. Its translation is CASSPVGSSYNEQFF.

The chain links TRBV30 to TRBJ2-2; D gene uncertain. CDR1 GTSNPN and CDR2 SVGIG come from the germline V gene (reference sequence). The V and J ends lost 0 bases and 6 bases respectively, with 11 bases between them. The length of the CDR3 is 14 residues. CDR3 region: CAWSVLQYAGELFF. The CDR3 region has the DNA TGTGCCTGGAGTGTATTGCAGTACGCCGGGGAGCTGTTTTTT.